The entry below gives a single T cell receptor beta chain sequence along with its context. This clonotype has just a few counts. Its recognized antigen is unknown. It has no much larger one-base neighbor in the sample; base qualities were not kept. The data are from a study of early T cells in non-severe SARS-CoV-2 infection (dated by TCRdb to about 2021). Notes on the research overall: TCR sequencing used bulk RNA from unsorted whole blood, so alpha and beta chains could not be paired. Overall study outcomes, separate from this receptor: VDJdb matching was skewed toward anti-spike CD8 responses and likely underestimated virus-specific expansions, missing private and CD4 specificities.

The study was a case-control design nested within a healthcare worker cohort in London, UK, with weekly nasopharyngeal swab PCR tests and blood sampling. Between 23 and 31 March 2020, the week of the UK lockdown, healthcare workers were enrolled and then followed up weekly for as long as 16 weeks. To prepare the library, 5' RACE was applied. TCRdb shows the sequencer as NextSeq 500. Unique molecular identifiers were attached to individual cDNA molecules in the TCR library protocol so that sequencing error and PCR bias could be corrected. Both TCR alpha and beta chains were sequenced, and tight co-correlation was observed between alpha and beta sequence abundances in each sample. Turning to the authors' computational methods: Decombinator V4 was used to annotate the V gene, J gene and CDR3 of the TCR sequences. TCRs were defined as expanded if a significant change between any two time points was detected under a Poisson model with p below 0.0001. TCR abundances were normalised to the total number of TCRs sequenced per sample and were expressed as counts per million. MAIT TCRs were defined by TRAV1-2 paired with TRAJ12, TRAJ20 or TRAJ33, and iNKT TCRs by TRAV10 paired with TRAJ18. VDJdb, accessed on 1 November 2021, was searched for TCRs annotated for CMV, EBV and SARS-CoV-2, and TCRs annotated for more than one antigen were excluded. The public reads were reanalyzed by TCRdb: fastp trimming at Q25, MiXCR alignment, in-frame beta chains only. Rows matching on CDR3 protein sequence are summarized as one entry with the most common DNA and genes. None of the V and J calls come from the authors' own analysis; TCRdb made them. The sample table contains about 76,000 distinct CDR3 sequences; only one count was recorded for about 11% of them. The ten biggest clones cover 4.7% of the sample.

Inclusive of the bounding cysteine and phenylalanine, the CDR3 is 12 residues long. CDR3 DNA is the only sequence kept; it has 36 bases, read in frame from the first base. V sheds 8 bases and J sheds 9 bases, leaving 14 bases between their ends. The germline V gene supplies CDR1 MGHRA and CDR2 YSYEKL. The chain is assembled from TRBV4-1 and TRBJ2-1; the D segment may tentatively be TRBD1 or TRBD2, each giving 5 matched bases. The source is an adult who was a healthcare worker with PCR-confirmed SARS-CoV-2 infection or an uninfected control (not recorded which). The sample consisted of whole blood. CDR3 region: CASSILGVEQFF. The nucleotide sequence is TGCGCCAGCTCGATATTGGGGGTTGAGCAGTTCTTC.